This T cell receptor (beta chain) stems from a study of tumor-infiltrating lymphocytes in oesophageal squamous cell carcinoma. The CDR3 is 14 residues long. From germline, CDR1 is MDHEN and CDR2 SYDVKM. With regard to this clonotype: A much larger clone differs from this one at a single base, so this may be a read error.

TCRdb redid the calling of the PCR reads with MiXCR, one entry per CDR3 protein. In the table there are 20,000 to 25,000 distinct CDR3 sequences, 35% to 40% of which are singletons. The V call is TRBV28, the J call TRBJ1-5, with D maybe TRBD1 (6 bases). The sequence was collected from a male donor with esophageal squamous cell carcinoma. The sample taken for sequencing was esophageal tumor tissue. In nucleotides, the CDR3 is TGTGCCAACAGTTTCGAGAGGGGGGATCAGCCCCAGCATTTT. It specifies CANSFERGDQPQHF. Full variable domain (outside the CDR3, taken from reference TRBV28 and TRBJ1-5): DVKVTQSSRYLVKRTGEKVFLECVQDMDHENMFWYRQDPGLGLRLIYFSYDVKMKEKGDIPEGYSVSREKKERFSLILESASTNQTSMYLCANSFERGDQPQHFGDGTRLSIL.